These 21 T cell receptor beta chains share one sample of origin, sequenced in a study of cytomegalovirus exposure and HLA in healthy donors. The primer mix had 60 Vbeta and 13 Jbeta primers. The repertoire was sequenced with immunoSEQ multiplex PCR; TCRdb's copy has only in-frame clones and lacks some. Here the sample spans approximately 130,000 clones, more than 75% being singletons. Sequenced input: PBMCs. Receptors originate from a woman in her 50s in good health and CMV-seropositive.

The rearrangement joins TRBV6-5 to TRBJ1-1; D is unresolved. Germline-derived CDR1 and CDR2 are MNHEY and SVGAGI. V was trimmed by 6 bases and J by 2 bases, leaving 10 bases between them. The CDR3 totals 13 residues. The CDR3 DNA reads TGTGCCAGCAGCGAGGTGCTTAACACTGAAGCTTTCTTT. Encoded protein: CASSEVLNTEAFF.

The chain is built from TRBV28 and TRBJ2-7; D is uncertain. The ends were cut back, 5 bases at V and 3 bases at J, with 8 bases in the middle. Germline CDR1 MDHEN, CDR2 SYDVKM. The CDR3 runs 12 residues. CDR3 sequence reads: CASSVSYYEQYF. CDR3 bases: TGTGCCAGCAGTGTCAGTTACTACGAGCAGTACTTC.

This rearrangement joins TRBV27 to TRBJ1-4; unclear D gene. In germline, CDR1 is MNHEY, CDR2 SMNVEV (reference sequence). There are 14 residues in the CDR3. Trimming left V 5 bases short and J 10 bases short, with 17 bases between. CDR3 sequence reads: CASSTPSQVGKLFF. The CDR3 nucleotides read TGTGCCAGCAGTACCCCGTCCCAGGTTGGAAAACTGTTTTTT.

The chain links TRBV28 to TRBJ2-1; no reliable D call. This CDR3 region has 13 residues. Germline lookup yields CDR1 MDHEN and CDR2 SYDVKM. Trimming pared 1 base from V and 8 bases from J, leaving 9 bases between. The CDR3 is CASSLSPVDEQFF. The CDR3 DNA reads TGTGCCAGCAGTTTATCCCCAGTGGATGAGCAGTTCTTC.

V and J are TRBV7-8 and TRBJ1-1, with D maybe TRBD1 (5 bases). Germline V gives CDR1 SGHVS, CDR2 FQNEAQ. The V gene lost 1 base and the J gene lost 6 bases, with 21 bases spanning the gap. This CDR3 contains 17 residues. The CDR3 nucleotides read TGTGCCAGCAGCTTAGTAGGGTCGGGCAGGGTATACGCTGAAGCTTTCTTT. Translated, it gives CASSLVGSGRVYAEAFF.

Concerning this clone: Different DNA sequences within this sample yield the same CDR3. This sequence joins TRBV27 and TRBJ2-7; TRBD2 matches 8 bases. Germline V lookup: CDR1 MNHEY, CDR2 SMNVEV (reference sequence). The CDR3 runs to 15 residues. V shed 5 bases and J 4 bases; nucleotides not matched to a gene: 10. Written as DNA, the CDR3 is TGTGCCAGCAGTAGTGGGGCGGGAGGTTTTTACGAGCAGTACTTC. It yields the protein CASSSGAGGFYEQYF.

The gene calls are TRBV11-2 and TRBJ2-1; D perhaps matches TRBD2 (6 bases). The germline CDR1 and CDR2 sequences are SGHAT and FQNNGV. V dropped 2 bases and J dropped 5 bases, with 13 bases sitting between them. The CDR3 length is 15 residues. The CDR3 sequence is CASSLFLREDNEQFF. CDR3 nucleotides: TGTGCCAGCAGCTTATTTTTGAGGGAGGACAATGAGCAGTTCTTC.

The sample holds a few counts of this clone. The junction departs from germline at one end; a sequencing error may be responsible. The rearrangement joins TRBV2 to TRBJ2-7; D is perhaps TRBD2 (5 bases). The CDR3 is made up of 14 amino acids. Germline values: CDR1 SNHLY, CDR2 FYNNEI. CDR3 sequence reads: CASRDRARGNEQYF. DNA for the CDR3: TGTGCCAGCCGTGACCGGGCCCGAGGGAACGAGCAGTACTTC.

The CDR3 nucleotides are TGCAGCGTGGGGGCCCCCTTGACAGGGGGGAATGGCTACACCTTC. As protein: CSVGAPLTGGNGYTF. The chain couples TRBV29-1 to TRBJ1-2, with 9 positions matching TRBD1. V was clipped by 6 bases and J by 6 bases; unmatched bases: 14. The CDR3 consists of 15 residues. In germline, CDR1 is SQVTM, CDR2 ANQGSEA.

V is TRBV10-3 and J is TRBJ1-5, with a tentative D call TRBD1 (6 bases). The CDR3 extends over 14 amino acids. CDR1 is ENHRY and CDR2 is SYGVKD in the germline V gene. Trimming stripped 9 bases from V and 4 bases from J, with 16 bases between. CDR3: CAIARDNLNQPQHF. Here the CDR3 DNA reads TGTGCCATTGCCCGGGACAATCTGAATCAGCCCCAGCATTTT.

This sequence joins TRBV11-2 and TRBJ2-1, with D maybe TRBD1 (5 bases). V was shortened by 2 bases and J by 9 bases, with 11 bases between the two germline ends. The CDR3 extends over 13 amino acids. The germline V gene has CDR1 SGHAT and CDR2 FQNNGV. CDR3 sequence reads: CASSLHRMPEQFF. The CDR3 DNA reads TGTGCCAGCAGCTTACACAGGATGCCTGAGCAGTTCTTC.

This chain uses TRBV27 with TRBJ2-1, with D hard to call. Trimming shortened V by 6 bases and J by 8 bases, and 11 bases separated the two germline ends. Germline V gene data show CDR1 as MNHEY and CDR2 as SMNVEV (reference sequence). This CDR3 spans 12 amino acids. The CDR3 DNA reads TGTGCCAGCAGCCTGACCGGGTATGAGCAGTTCTTC. It is translated as CASSLTGYEQFF.

The rearrangement joins TRBV2 to TRBJ2-1; 7 positions match TRBD2. Germline CDR1 and CDR2: SNHLY and FYNNEI. The CDR3 has 15 amino acids. J gave up 3 bases and V 4 bases, and 6 bases lay outside the gene matches. CDR3 sequence reads: CASSVWLADYNEQFF. DNA for the CDR3: TGTGCCAGCAGTGTTTGGCTAGCGGACTACAATGAGCAGTTCTTC.

The CDR3 DNA follows: TGCGCCAGCAGCGATCCGGGACAGGGGGCGGGCTACACCTTC. Translating it yields CASSDPGQGAGYTF. The V gene is TRBV5-1, the J gene TRBJ1-2, with 12 bases fitting TRBD1. Trimming removed 4 bases from V and 8 bases from J; junction bases left unmatched: 6. The CDR3 spans 14 residues. In germline, CDR1 is SGHRS, CDR2 YFSETQ.

V gene TRBV27 combines with J gene TRBJ2-7; weak D call: TRBD1 (6 bases). The CDR3 has 14 amino acids. Germline V CDR1 and CDR2: MNHEY, SMNVEV (reference sequence). The V end was cut by 4 bases, the J end by 2 bases, with 12 bases between. CDR3 in DNA: TGTGCCAGCAGTTGGGGACACGGCGCCTACGAGCAGTACTTC. It translates to CASSWGHGAYEQYF.

This clone was seen once. The chain has TRBV7-2 and TRBJ2-7; TRBD2 aligns across 8 bases. Germline V CDR1 and CDR2: SGHTA, FQGNSA. Trimming cost V 3 bases and J 4 bases; bases outside gene matches: 11. The length of the CDR3 is 16 residues. CDR3 amino acids: CASSLLGAGGIYEQYF. The CDR3 DNA is TGTGCCAGCAGCTTGTTAGGGGCGGGAGGAATTTACGAGCAGTACTTC.

V usage is TRBV27 and J usage is TRBJ2-7; TRBD2 matches 16 bases. This CDR3 is built from 18 residues. The germline V gene encodes CDR1 MNHEY and CDR2 SMNVEV (reference sequence). The V segment lost 1 base and the J segment 0 bases; nucleotides outside the gene matches: 3. The CDR3 is CASSLFGTSGGDSYEQYF. CDR3 in DNA: TGTGCCAGCAGTTTATTTGGGACTAGCGGGGGGGACTCCTACGAGCAGTACTTC.

The chain is built from TRBV7-9 and TRBJ1-5, with 7 nucleotides matching TRBD1. The germline V gene has CDR1 SEHNR and CDR2 FQNEAQ (reference sequence). There are 16 residues in the CDR3. With V trimmed by 5 bases and J by 7 bases, 14 bases remained unmatched. For the CDR3, the DNA is TGTGCCAGCAGCCAAGAGACAGGGACCACCGCACAGCCCCAGCATTTT. It specifies CASSQETGTTAQPQHF. The full variable domain, completed using reference TRBV7-9 and TRBJ1-5, is DTGVSQNPRHKITKRGQNVTFRCDPISEHNRLYWYRQTLGQGPEFLTYFQNEAQLEKSRLLSDRFSAERPKGSFSTLEIQRTEQGDSAMYLCASSQETGTTAQPQHFGDGTRLSIL.

This clone was found once. The rearrangement uses TRBV10-1 and TRBJ2-3; TRBD2 matches at 13 bases. Trimming cost V 5 bases and J 8 bases; bases outside gene matches: 4. CDR1 is WNHNN and CDR2 is SYGVQD in the germline V gene (reference sequence). This CDR3 has 14 amino acids. The CDR3, as DNA: TGCGCCAGCAGTTCCGGACTAGCGGGAGCTACGCAGTATTTT. It is translated as CASSSGLAGATQYF.

V gene TRBV19 combines with J gene TRBJ2-1; TRBD2 matches 9 bases. V gave up 6 bases and J gave up 5 bases; unmatched junction bases: 11. The germline gives CDR1 LNHDA, CDR2 SQIVND (reference sequence). The CDR3 contains 16 residues. CDR3 region: CASRISGRWGHNEQFF. CDR3 nucleotide sequence: TGTGCCAGTAGAATTAGCGGGAGATGGGGCCACAATGAGCAGTTCTTC.

The chain couples TRBV7-9 to TRBJ1-2; no clear D gene. In germline, CDR1 is SEHNR, CDR2 FQNEAQ (reference sequence). Trimming took off 1 base at V and 4 bases at J, with 13 bases between the two ends. This CDR3 contains 15 residues. CDR3 sequence: CASSLEWLPGYGYTF. The DNA for the CDR3 is TGTGCCAGCAGCTTAGAGTGGCTCCCTGGCTATGGCTACACCTTC. The full variable domain, in which reference TRBV7-9 and TRBJ1-2 provide the parts outside the CDR3, is DTGVSQNPRHKITKRGQNVTFRCDPISEHNRLYWYRQTLGQGPEFLTYFQNEAQLEKSRLLSDRFSAERPKGSFSTLEIQRTEQGDSAMYLCASSLEWLPGYGYTFGSGTRLTVV.